The TCR beta chain described here comes from a study of technical replicates of blood from a few donors. Germline V gene sequence: CDR1 KGHSH, CDR2 LQKENI. The ends were cut back, 3 bases at V and 6 bases at J, with 14 bases in the middle. The CDR3 loop spans 14 amino acids. Assay used: immunoSEQ multiplex PCR; TCRdb lists only in-frame clones, some missing. Of 40,000 to 60,000 clones listed, more than 85% were seen once; the top ten hold about 3.9%. This chain links TRBV18 with TRBJ1-2; weak D call: TRBD1 (5 bases). This clonotype originated in a human donor in good health. Some clones in this sample may be carry-over from other donors' samples. The source material was PBMCs. CDR3 DNA: TGTGCCAGCTCACCGGGGCAGCCCCTCGATGGCTACACCTTC. Translating gives CASSPGQPLDGYTF.